A selection of T cell receptor beta chains follows, all from one sample in a study of OX40 agonist ivuxolimab in advanced cancers. Measured with immunoSEQ multiplex PCR; TCRdb has only the in-frame clones, and not every one. The data contain some 70,000 clones, 85% to 90% of them singletons. Sequenced here: CD4+ or CD8+ T cells sorted from blood, sampled in a trial of the OX40 agonist ivuxolimab. Every receptor here comes from an adult with an advanced solid tumor such as melanoma, head and neck, liver or kidney cancer. Both conserved end residues are part of each CDR3. A D gene is named only where the DNA matches it firmly. Expanded clones are given a class, and other clones once, few, many or no size at all.

d_gene,abundance,j_gene,v_gene,CDR3nt,CDR3aa
-,-,TRBJ2-5,TRBV11-2,TGTGCCAGCAGCACCATACGGGGGAGAGGAGAGACCCAGTACTTC,CASSTIRGRGETQYF
-,-,TRBJ2-1,TRBV9,TGTGCCAGCAGCGTAGAACTGGGGCTTAAGCAGTTCTTC,CASSVELGLKQFF
-,-,TRBJ2-3,TRBV6-5,TGTGCCAGCAGTTACAGGCGGGACGATACGCAGTATTTT,CASSYRRDDTQYF
-,-,TRBJ1-1,TRBV7-2,TGTGCCAGCAGCTTAGACCAGGCAGGGTCCACTGAAGCTTTCTTT,CASSLDQAGSTEAFF
-,-,TRBJ1-2,TRBV27,TGTGCCAGCAGGCGAGGGGGGCTCTCGGGGAACTATGGCTACACCTTC,CASRRGGLSGNYGYTF
TRBD2,-,TRBJ2-3,TRBV29-1,TGCAGCGTTCATAGCGGGAGGGCCCTCGTAGATACGCAGTATTTT,CSVHSGRALVDTQYF
-,-,TRBJ2-2,TRBV7-3,TGTGCCAGCAGCTTACCCGGAACCGGGGAGCTGTTTTTT,CASSLPGTGELFF
TRBD1,-,TRBJ2-3,TRBV29-1,TGCAGCTTCAGGGGGCGGACAGATACGCAGTATTTT,CSFRGRTDTQYF
-,few,TRBJ1-1,TRBV7-9,TGTGCCAGCAGCACGTACAGGGACACTGAAGCTTTCTTT,CASSTYRDTEAFF
TRBD1,-,TRBJ1-2,TRBV5-1,TGCGCCAGCCGACTAGGACAGGGGGCAGATGGCTACACCTTC,CASRLGQGADGYTF
TRBD1,-,TRBJ2-3,TRBV28,TGTGCCAGCAGTTTATTTGGGACAGGGACTAAAGATACGCAGTATTTT,CASSLFGTGTKDTQYF
TRBD2,-,TRBJ2-7,TRBV18,TGTGCCAGCTCACCGACTAGCGGGTCCTACGAGCAGTACTTC,CASSPTSGSYEQYF
-,-,TRBJ2-2,TRBV28,TGTGCCAGCAAGCAAAGCCCCGGGGAGCTGTTTTTT,CASKQSPGELFF
TRBD2,-,TRBJ2-2,TRBV2,TGTGCCAGCAGTGGGCCTAGCGGGAGGGCCCGGGACACCGGGGAGCTGTTTTTT,CASSGPSGRARDTGELFF
TRBD1,-,TRBJ2-7,TRBV10-3,TGTGCCATCAGCGAGGGGACAGGGGCCTTGAACTACGAGCAGTACTTC,CAISEGTGALNYEQYF
-,-,TRBJ2-7,TRBV5-6,TGTGCCAGCAGCTTGACAGGGACCTTCGACGAGCAGTACTTC,CASSLTGTFDEQYF
-,-,TRBJ2-2,TRBV5-1,TGCGCCAGCAGCTCAGACCATTCGTGGACCGGGGAGCTGTTTTTT,CASSSDHSWTGELFF
-,-,TRBJ2-7,TRBV5-1,TGCGCCAGCAACCCTTTAACTGGGAGCTCCTACGAGCAGTACTTC,CASNPLTGSSYEQYF
-,-,TRBJ2-6,TRBV7-2,TGCGCCAGCAGCTTAGTTGGGGGGACCGGGGCCAACGTCCTGACTTTC,CASSLVGGTGANVLTF
-,-,TRBJ2-7,TRBV2,TGTGCCAGCACCAACTTCTACGAGCAGTACTTC,CASTNFYEQYF
TRBD2,once,TRBJ2-7,TRBV5-1,TGCGCCAGCAGCCTAACTAGCGGGAGGGCCGGCGAGCAGTACTTC,CASSLTSGRAGEQYF
-,few,TRBJ1-2,TRBV18,TGTGCCAGCTCACCTACCGACAGCCAACTCAATGGCTACACCTTC,CASSPTDSQLNGYTF
-,-,TRBJ1-1,TRBV7-3,TGTGCCAGCAGCCGGGACGGCCGAAGTACTGAAGCTTTCTTT,CASSRDGRSTEAFF
TRBD2,-,TRBJ2-1,TRBV4-2,TGTGCCAGCAGCCAAGAGCAAGGGACTAGCTACAATGAGCAGTTCTTC,CASSQEQGTSYNEQFF
TRBD2,-,TRBJ2-7,TRBV10-3,TGTGCCATCAGTGAGTCGAGGGGACTAGCGGGAGGATCCCCCTACGAGCAGTACTTC,CAISESRGLAGGSPYEQYF
-,-,TRBJ2-6,TRBV5-4,TGTGCCAGCACCCGGCCCTCTGGGGCCAACGTCCTGACTTTC,CASTRPSGANVLTF
-,-,TRBJ2-7,TRBV9,TGTGCCAGCAGCGTAGATCTCAAATCCTACGAGCAGTACTTC,CASSVDLKSYEQYF
-,-,TRBJ1-6,TRBV27,TGTGCCAGCAGTTTATCCCCGCAGGGAAGGACACCCCTCCACTTT,CASSLSPQGRTPLHF
TRBD2,-,TRBJ2-1,TRBV7-3,TGTGCCAGCAGTTTAGTTGGCGGGAGCTCCTACAATGAGCAGTTCTTC,CASSLVGGSSYNEQFF
-,-,TRBJ2-1,TRBV29-1,TGCAGCGTGCTCACCTACAATGAGCAGTTCTTC,CSVLTYNEQFF
-,-,TRBJ2-4,TRBV28,TGTGCCAGCAGTCCCCTGTGGGGGACCCGGGGCATTCAGTACTTC,CASSPLWGTRGIQYF
-,once,TRBJ2-1,TRBV4-2,TGTGCCAGCAGCCAAGCTTTAATACGGGAGAGGAGGAATGAGCAGTTCTTC,CASSQALIRERRNEQFF
-,-,TRBJ1-1,TRBV5-4,TGTGCCAGCAGTCGTGAAGTTTATGCGAACACTGAAGCTTTCTTT,CASSREVYANTEAFF
-,-,TRBJ2-6,TRBV15,TGTGCCACCAGCAGAGAATGGTATTCTGGGGCCAACGTCCTGACTTTC,CATSREWYSGANVLTF
-,once,TRBJ2-5,TRBV6-5,TGTGCCAAGCCCGTGGGACGGGATGGGGAGACCCAGTACTTC,CAKPVGRDGETQYF
-,-,TRBJ1-2,TRBV28,TGTGCCAGCAGCCCCCCCGACAGCTATGGCTACACCTTC,CASSPPDSYGYTF
-,-,TRBJ1-3,TRBV27,TGTGCCAGCAGTCGAGACTGGTACTCTGGAAACACCATATATTTT,CASSRDWYSGNTIYF
-,-,TRBJ2-5,TRBV27,TGTGCCACCCGAAGACACCACCAAGAGACCCAGTACTTC,CATRRHHQETQYF
-,-,TRBJ2-2,TRBV7-3,TGTGCCAGCAGCTCCGCGGGCGGGGAGCTGTTTTTT,CASSSAGGELFF
-,-,TRBJ2-1,TRBV11-3,TGTGCCAGCAGCTTAGATGGTCGGGGTGGACAGTTCTTC,CASSLDGRGGQFF
-,-,TRBJ1-2,TRBV7-2,TGTGCCAGCAGCCCCCGGTGGCAGGGAAACTATGGCTACACCTTC,CASSPRWQGNYGYTF
-,-,TRBJ1-3,TRBV5-1,TGCGCCAGCAGTTATGGCAGGGGCACTGGAAACACCATATATTTT,CASSYGRGTGNTIYF
TRBD2,-,TRBJ2-1,TRBV7-9,TGTGCCAGCAGCTTAGCGCTGGCTAGCGGGAGGGCCAGGGAGCAGTTCTTC,CASSLALASGRAREQFF
-,-,TRBJ1-4,TRBV18,TGTGCCAGTTCCTTCGGGGGCGGAGAAAAACTGTTTTTT,CASSFGGGEKLFF
TRBD1,-,TRBJ1-2,TRBV5-6,TGTGCCAGCAGCTTGGACAGGGGTCAGGGCTACACCTTC,CASSLDRGQGYTF
TRBD2,-,TRBJ2-3,TRBV18,TGTGCCAGCTCACGACTACTAGCGGGAGGTTCCAGAGATACGCAGTATTTT,CASSRLLAGGSRDTQYF
-,-,TRBJ1-2,TRBV27,TGTGCCAGCAGCCTTAGCGGGCCCATTAACTATGGCTACACCTTC,CASSLSGPINYGYTF
TRBD1,-,TRBJ1-6,TRBV6-1,TGTGCCGGAAGTGACAGGGGAGGAGGTAATTCACCCCTCCACTTT,CAGSDRGGGNSPLHF
-,-,TRBJ1-2,TRBV27,TGTGCCAGCAGCAAGGCAGACGGCTATGGCTACACCTTC,CASSKADGYGYTF
-,-,TRBJ2-1,TRBV7-2,TGTGCCAGCAGCTTAGTTCAGATTCAGTTCTTC,CASSLVQIQFF
-,once,TRBJ1-4,TRBV18,TGTGCCAGCTCACCGGTCACGTCGGGAGGCGAAAAACTGTTTTTT,CASSPVTSGGEKLFF
TRBD2,-,TRBJ2-2,TRBV2,TGTGCCAGCAGTGGACTAGCGGGAGTAAGGAACGGGGAGCTGTTTTTT,CASSGLAGVRNGELFF
-,-,TRBJ1-2,TRBV18,TGTGCCAGCTCACCATCTACGTACGGCTACACCTTC,CASSPSTYGYTF
-,-,TRBJ2-1,TRBV18,TGTGCCAGCTCACCGGAGCGGAGTCCCTACAATGAGCAGTTCTTC,CASSPERSPYNEQFF
-,-,TRBJ2-2,TRBV6-5,TGTGCCAGCAGGCCCATCCCCGGGGAGCTGTTTTTT,CASRPIPGELFF
-,-,TRBJ1-5,TRBV6-1,TGTGCCAGCAGTACAGGTCCGAATCAGCCCCAGCATTTT,CASSTGPNQPQHF
-,-,TRBJ1-1,TRBV29-1,TGCAGCGCCCCTGGGGGGGGGTCCACCACTGAAGCTTTCTTT,CSAPGGGSTTEAFF
-,few,TRBJ2-7,TRBV5-1,TGCGCCAGCGGCATGACAGGCGGCTCCTACGAGCAGTACTTC,CASGMTGGSYEQYF
-,-,TRBJ1-2,TRBV14,TGTGCCAGCAGCCGCGGGACACCTAACTATGGCTACACCTTC,CASSRGTPNYGYTF
-,-,TRBJ2-5,TRBV6-1,TGTGCCAGCAGTGAATTTGGGAGACAAAAAGAGACCCAGTACTTC,CASSEFGRQKETQYF